A selection of T cell receptor beta chains follows, all from one sample in a study of vaccination and CD4 T cells after COVID-19. Each CDR3 protein gets one entry after TCRdb re-called the PCR reads with MiXCR. The sample contains over 15,000 distinct CDR3 sequences, about 42% of which appear only once. These receptors are not linked to any known antigen. Sequencing input: cultured CD4+ T cells from blood. Receptor source: a human donor with COVID-19. Both conserved end residues are part of each CDR3. The D gene is left open where the match is weak. Not all rows give a size; the values are once, few, many and, for expanded clones, a class.

j_gene,d_gene,v_gene,abundance,CDR3nt,CDR3aa
TRBJ2-1,NA,TRBV19,NA,TGTGCCAGTAGTCAGGCAGGGCTCAATGAGCAGTTCTTC,CASSQAGLNEQFF
TRBJ1-5,NA,TRBV20-1,few,TGCAGTGCTAGAGATCCGACGGGTTTGAGCAATCAGCCCCAGCATTTT,CSARDPTGLSNQPQHF
TRBJ1-6,NA,TRBV6-1,NA,TGTGCCAGCAGTGCTAGGGAATCCTATAATTCACCCCTCCACTTT,CASSARESYNSPLHF
TRBJ2-7,NA,TRBV28,NA,TGTGCCAGCAAGAGGGGGGAGTCCCCCTACGAGCAGTACTTC,CASKRGESPYEQYF
TRBJ1-6,TRBD1,TRBV2,few,TGTGCCAGCAGTGGGACAGGGAACTATAATTCACCCCTCCACTTT,CASSGTGNYNSPLHF
TRBJ2-5,NA,TRBV5-1,NA,TGCGCCAGCAGCGCGGACTGGGAGACCCAGTACTTC,CASSADWETQYF
TRBJ2-2,NA,TRBV19,NA,TGTGCCAGTAGTATCGGTAGCACCGGGGAGCTGTTTTTT,CASSIGSTGELFF
TRBJ1-5,TRBD1,TRBV6-1,few,TGTGCCAGCAGTGACCGGACAGGGGGCGTCCAGCCCCAGCATTTT,CASSDRTGGVQPQHF
TRBJ1-5,NA,TRBV20-1,NA,TGCAGTGCTAGAGATGTCAGGGGAACAGATAGCAATCAGCCCCAGCATTTT,CSARDVRGTDSNQPQHF
TRBJ1-3,TRBD1,TRBV6-1,NA,TGTGCCAGCTCCCCCCTTACTTACAGGGGTAGAGACACCATATATTTT,CASSPLTYRGRDTIYF
TRBJ1-1,NA,TRBV7-9,NA,TGTGCCAGCAGCCCGGGGGCAGGGTGGTACACTGAAGCTTTCTTT,CASSPGAGWYTEAFF
TRBJ1-5,TRBD1,TRBV7-2,few,TGTGCCAGCAGCCCAAACAGGGGTCAGCCCCAGCATTTT,CASSPNRGQPQHF
TRBJ2-5,TRBD2,TRBV6-1,few,TGTGCCAGCAGCCCACTAGCGGGGGGAGAGACCCAGTACTTC,CASSPLAGGETQYF
TRBJ2-7,NA,TRBV2,NA,TGTGCCAGCAGTGGGGGGTACTACGAGCAGTACTTC,CASSGGYYEQYF